This TCR beta chain came from a study of blood T cell repertoires in COVID-19. The wider study: The United States, Italy and Spain were the sources of the acute and convalescent COVID-19 samples. In each case, the material was cDNA or gDNA derived from T cells, B-cell-depleted T cells, or PBMCs.

As handled by the study authors: Estimated nucleated cell counts came from reference gene primer amplification. Profiled with immunoSEQ multiplex PCR; TCRdb holds only in-frame clones, not every one. The D gene and trimming were derived from the DNA, and the V and J assignments and clone size from that table. This sample has approximately 76,000 clones, with approximately 88% found just once. The V gene's germline CDR1 is SGHNT and CDR2 YYREEE (reference sequence). The CDR3 loop spans 16 amino acids. V shed 1 base and J 2 bases; nucleotides not matched to a gene: 5. This TCR was sampled from a young man with acute or convalescent COVID-19. This chain links TRBV5-4 with TRBJ2-1; 8 bases are shared with TRBD1. What was sequenced was peripheral blood. The CDR3 protein is CASSLLQGGTYNEQFF. In nucleotides, the CDR3 is TGTGCCAGCAGCTTGTTACAGGGGGGCACCTACAATGAGCAGTTCTTC. Using reference TRBV5-4 and TRBJ2-1 for the parts outside the CDR3, the full variable domain is ETGVTQSPTHLIKTRGQQVTLRCSSQSGHNTVSWYQQALGQGPQFIFQYYREEENGRGNFPPRFSGLQFPNYSSELNVNALELDDSALYLCASSLLQGGTYNEQFFGPGTRLTVL.